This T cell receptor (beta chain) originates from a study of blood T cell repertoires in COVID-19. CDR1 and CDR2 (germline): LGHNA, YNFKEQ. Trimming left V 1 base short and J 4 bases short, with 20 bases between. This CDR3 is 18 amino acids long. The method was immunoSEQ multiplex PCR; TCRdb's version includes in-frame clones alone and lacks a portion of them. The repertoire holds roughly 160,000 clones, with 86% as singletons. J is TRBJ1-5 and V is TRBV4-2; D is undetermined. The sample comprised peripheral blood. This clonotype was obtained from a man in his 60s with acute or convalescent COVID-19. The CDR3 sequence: CASSQVGLRGLPNQPQHF. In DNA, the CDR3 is TGTGCCAGCAGCCAAGTCGGTCTCAGAGGGCTACCGAATCAGCCCCAGCATTTT.